These 26 T cell receptor beta chains came from one sample sequenced in a study of blood T cell repertoires in COVID-19. Data came from immunoSEQ multiplex PCR; TCRdb stores just in-frame clones and leaves some out. The sample contains tens of thousands of clones, 82% of which appear only once. The sequenced sample consisted of peripheral blood. The receptors were sampled from a human donor with acute or convalescent COVID-19. The donor label of this sample is uncertain.

The V call is TRBV18, the J call TRBJ2-5; D not certain. The length of the CDR3 is 14 residues. With 0 bases removed from V and 1 base from J, the gap between germline ends came to 6 bases. The V gene's germline CDR1 is KGHSH and CDR2 LQKENI. CDR3 loop: CASSPPNSQETQYF. CDR3 sequence (DNA): TGTGCCAGCTCACCACCGAACAGCCAAGAGACCCAGTACTTC.

V usage is TRBV5-1 and J usage is TRBJ2-3, with TRBD2 matching 13 bases. The CDR3 extends over 18 amino acids. J was trimmed by 1 base and V by 0 bases; bases with no gene match: 5. Germline V CDR1 and CDR2: SGHRS, YFSETQ. This chain's CDR3 is CASSLAIGLAGGTDTQYF. The CDR3 DNA sequence: TGCGCCAGCAGCTTGGCCATAGGACTAGCGGGAGGCACAGATACGCAGTATTTT.

The CDR3 DNA follows: TGTGCCAGCAGTGTAGGGCAGGGGTATGGCTACACCTTC. Encoded protein: CASSVGQGYGYTF. This chain links TRBV12-3 or TRBV12-4 with TRBJ1-2, with D perhaps matching TRBD1 (6 bases). Trimming shortened V by 5 bases and J by 5 bases, and 12 bases separated the two germline ends. The CDR3 is 13 residues long.

The V gene is TRBV7-2, the J gene TRBJ1-3; the D is unclear. The CDR3 runs 15 residues. In germline, CDR1 is SGHTA, CDR2 FQGNSA. V lost 6 bases, J lost 3 bases, and 15 bases lay in between. Here the CDR3 reads CASSTTRLDGNTIYF. CDR3 nucleotide sequence: TGTGCCAGCAGTACGACCCGGCTAGATGGAAACACCATATATTTT.

CDR3 in DNA: TGTGCCATCAAGGGGGACAGGGACGACCTAAAGGGCTACACCTTC. It encodes CAIKGDRDDLKGYTF. V and J are TRBV10-3 and TRBJ1-2; 9 bases line up with TRBD1. Germline V lookup: CDR1 ENHRY, CDR2 SYGVKD. This CDR3 has 15 amino acids. With 7 bases clipped from V and 8 bases from J, the junction kept 14 bases outside the gene matches.

V usage is TRBV5-1 and J usage is TRBJ1-5; unclear D gene. V lost 0 bases and J lost 5, with 9 bases in between. This CDR3 has 14 amino acids. CDR1 and CDR2 (germline): SGHRS, YFSETQ. CDR3 sequence: CASSLGVGDQPQHF. The CDR3 bases are TGCGCCAGCAGCTTGGGGGTCGGGGATCAGCCCCAGCATTTT.

The chain employs TRBV9 and TRBJ2-3; 13 nucleotides agree with TRBD2. Germline CDR1 SGDLS, CDR2 YYNGEE. The ends lost 2 bases at V and 2 bases at J; junction bases unmatched: 5. This CDR3 is 17 amino acids long. The CDR3 region is CASSVTSGGSATDTQYF. For the CDR3, the DNA is TGTGCCAGCAGCGTGACTAGCGGGGGGTCCGCCACAGATACGCAGTATTTT.

This chain joins TRBV10-2 and TRBJ1-1; 8 positions match TRBD1. The CDR3 sequence is 14 residues long. The ends lost 7 bases at V and 5 bases at J; junction bases unmatched: 9. Germline V CDR1 and CDR2: WSHSY, SAAADI. The CDR3 protein is CASNEQGDGTEAFF. The CDR3 nucleotides read TGCGCCAGCAACGAACAGGGGGATGGGACTGAAGCTTTCTTT.

This clone was found once. The J gene is TRBJ2-1, the V gene TRBV7-9; no definite D call. V was pared by 6 bases and J by 1 base, with 16 bases between. This CDR3 has 16 residues. Germline loops: CDR1 SEHNR, CDR2 FQNEAQ (reference sequence). The CDR3 loop is CASRSLVTESYNEQFF. The CDR3, as DNA: TGTGCCAGCAGATCCCTAGTGACGGAATCCTACAATGAGCAGTTCTTC.

Only one count was recorded for this clone. The chain joins TRBV19 to TRBJ1-2; D might be TRBD1 (6 bases). V lost 3 bases, J lost 8 bases, and 16 bases lay in between. The CDR3 runs 14 residues. Germline-derived CDR1 and CDR2 are LNHDA and SQIVND (reference sequence). CDR3 region: CASSISVDQGGYTF. In nucleotides, the CDR3 is TGTGCCAGTAGTATCTCAGTAGACCAGGGGGGCTACACCTTC.

The chain employs TRBV24-1 and TRBJ2-5; no firm D call. Germline values: CDR1 KGHDR, CDR2 SFDVKD. V was trimmed by 4 bases and J by 3 bases, leaving 14 bases between them. This CDR3 is 15 amino acids long. The chain's CDR3 is CATSDPTIGEETQYF. The CDR3 bases are TGTGCCACCAGTGACCCGACGATAGGAGAAGAGACCCAGTACTTC.

The CDR3 reads CASSGQDGYGYTF. CDR3 nucleotides: TGCGCCAGCAGTGGACAGGACGGCTATGGCTACACCTTC. The V and J genes are TRBV10-1 and TRBJ1-2; perhaps TRBD1 as D (6 bases). Per germline, CDR1 WNHNN and CDR2 SYGVQD (reference sequence). Trimming stripped 4 bases from V and 4 bases from J, with 10 bases between. This CDR3 is built from 13 residues.

Note on this clone: A junction boundary mismatches the germline segment, possibly from a read error. The rearrangement links TRBV27 to TRBJ1-1; D ambiguous. Germline CDR1 is MNHEY and CDR2 is SMNVEV (reference sequence). CDR3 length: 13 amino acids. This CDR3 is CASSLSEAQRGSW. CDR3 nucleotides: TGTGCCAGCAGTTTATCGGAGGCACAACGGGGTTCCTGG.

The chain carries TRBV6-4 and TRBJ1-4; D is ambiguous. CDR3 length: 11 amino acids. Trimming took off 10 bases at V and 8 bases at J, with 11 bases between the two ends. Germline V lookup: CDR1 MRHNA, CDR2 SNTAGT. In DNA form, the CDR3 reads TGTGCCACCATCCGGAGAGAAAAACTGTTTTTT. Translated, it gives CATIRREKLFF.

This sequence joins TRBV18 and TRBJ1-2; TRBD1 matches at 9 bases. Looked up from germline, CDR1 is KGHSH and CDR2 is LQKENI. This CDR3 is 15 amino acids long. The junction had 8 bases not matched to a gene; V was cut back by 3 bases and J by 6 bases. The CDR3 nucleotides are TGTGCCAGCTCACCCCTGGGGACAGGGATCGATGGCTACACCTTC. Protein: CASSPLGTGIDGYTF.

V and J are TRBV3-1 (or the pseudogene TRBV3-2) and TRBJ1-2; TRBD1 aligns across 7 bases. The CDR3 length is 18 residues. Germline CDR1 is LGHDT and CDR2 is YNNKEL (reference sequence). Germline trimming cut 0 bases from V and 7 bases from J; bases unmatched to any gene: 17. The CDR3 nucleotides read TGTGCCAGCAGCCAAGATTGGGACAGCCCTTTTCAGACAGGTGGCTACACCTTC. Protein sequence: CASSQDWDSPFQTGGYTF.

The CDR3 is CAWATGGYEQYF. CDR3 nucleotides: TGTGCCTGGGCAACAGGGGGCTACGAGCAGTACTTC. V gene TRBV30 combines with J gene TRBJ2-7; 8 bases line up with TRBD1. Unmatched junction bases numbered 3, after V lost 5 bases and J lost 3 bases. The V gene's germline CDR1 is GTSNPN and CDR2 SVGIG (reference sequence). The CDR3 runs to 12 residues.

This sequence joins TRBV18 and TRBJ2-2; D unresolved. V was cut by 3 bases and J by 0 bases, with 11 bases left in between. This CDR3 has 16 amino acids. Germline loops: CDR1 KGHSH, CDR2 LQKENI. The CDR3 reads CASSPLRAANTGELFF. The CDR3 DNA reads as TGTGCCAGCTCACCCCTCCGCGCTGCGAACACCGGGGAGCTGTTTTTT.

The gene calls are TRBV6-4 and TRBJ1-1; 8 nucleotides match TRBD1. The CDR3 loop spans 14 amino acids. In germline, CDR1 is MRHNA, CDR2 SNTAGT. With V trimmed by 6 bases and J by 4 bases, 7 bases remained unmatched. CDR3 in amino acids: CASRTSTGVTEAFF. In nucleotides, the CDR3 is TGTGCCAGCAGAACTTCGACAGGGGTCACTGAAGCTTTCTTT.

The chain has TRBV11-3 and TRBJ2-7; possible D gene TRBD2, 6 bases. The germline gives CDR1 SGHNT, CDR2 YENEEA. The CDR3 sequence is 14 residues long. V lost 3 bases, J lost 2 bases, and 11 bases lay in between. The CDR3 DNA reads TGTGCCAGCAGCTTGAGGGGAGGTACCTACGAGCAGTACTTC. Translated, it gives CASSLRGGTYEQYF.

The J gene is TRBJ1-2, the V gene TRBV28; TRBD1 agrees at 9 bases. Germline loops: CDR1 MDHEN, CDR2 SYDVKM. The CDR3 is made up of 13 amino acids. With 5 bases clipped from V and 6 bases from J, the junction kept 4 bases outside the gene matches. The CDR3 reads CASSRTGVDGYTF. In DNA, the CDR3 is TGTGCCAGCAGTCGGACAGGGGTTGATGGCTACACCTTC.

The chain employs TRBV4-1 and TRBJ2-1, with no clear D. V lost 4 bases, J lost 0 bases, and 10 bases lay in between. Germline assignment: CDR1 MGHRA and CDR2 YSYEKL. The CDR3 contains 15 residues. CDR3 region: CASSLGPSSYNEQFF. CDR3 nucleotides: TGCGCCAGCAGCCTGGGTCCTAGCTCCTACAATGAGCAGTTCTTC.

The rearrangement uses TRBV28 and TRBJ1-1, with 7 bases identical to TRBD1. J gave up 1 base and V 6 bases, and 8 bases lay outside the gene matches. Germline lookup yields CDR1 MDHEN and CDR2 SYDVKM. The CDR3 covers 15 residues. CDR3: CASSLRGLGNTEAFF. The CDR3, as DNA: TGTGCCAGCAGCCTAAGGGGGCTAGGGAACACTGAAGCTTTCTTT.

V and J are TRBV9 and TRBJ1-5, with D maybe TRBD1 (6 bases). In germline, CDR1 is SGDLS, CDR2 YYNGEE. V lost 4 bases and J 0 bases, leaving 14 bases between the germline ends. The CDR3 has 16 residues. The CDR3 DNA reads as TGTGCCAGCAGCCCCGGGGGGGGGCATAGCAATCAGCCCCAGCATTTT. It specifies CASSPGGGHSNQPQHF. Full variable domain (outside the CDR3, taken from reference TRBV9 and TRBJ1-5): DSGVTQTPKHLITATGQRVTLRCSPRSGDLSVYWYQQSLDQGLQFLIQYYNGEERAKGNILERFSAQQFPDLHSELNLSSLELGDSALYFCASSPGGGHSNQPQHFGDGTRLSIL.

V is TRBV3-1 (or the pseudogene TRBV3-2) and J is TRBJ1-5; 8 nucleotides align to TRBD1. The CDR3 sequence is 16 residues long. Losses at the gene ends were 2 bases for V and 2 bases for J; bases not matched to a gene: 5. Looked up from germline, CDR1 is LGHDT and CDR2 is YNNKEL (reference sequence). The CDR3 sequence is CASSQQGATGNQPQHF. The CDR3 coding sequence is TGTGCCAGCAGCCAACAGGGGGCGACGGGCAATCAGCCCCAGCATTTT.

This clone was counted between two and nine times. This chain connects TRBV19 to TRBJ1-5; D is possibly TRBD1 (5 bases). Germline CDR1 and CDR2: LNHDA and SQIVND (reference sequence). V gave up 7 bases and J gave up 2 bases, with 15 bases separating them. This CDR3 contains 15 residues. The CDR3 protein is CASKNRGFGNQPQHF. In nucleotides, the CDR3 is TGTGCCAGTAAAAATAGGGGTTTCGGCAATCAGCCCCAGCATTTT.